What follows are 27 T cell receptor beta chains derived from one specimen sequenced in a study of OX40 agonist ivuxolimab in advanced cancers. The library was made by the immunoSEQ multiplex PCR assay. In its TCRdb copy, this immuneACCESS table keeps in-frame sequences only and misses some clones. Where compared with another copy, unresolved V genes explain less than half of these, and the others have no known cause. Here the sample has around 17,000 clones; roughly 73% occur a single time. The ten largest clones add up to under 30% of the sample. Material: CD4+ or CD8+ T cells sorted from blood, obtained in a trial of the OX40 agonist ivuxolimab. These receptors originate from an adult with an advanced solid tumor such as melanoma, head and neck, liver or kidney cancer.

The J gene is TRBJ2-7, the V gene TRBV11-2; 8 bases match TRBD2. CDR3 length equals 15 residues. V lost 1 base to trimming and J lost 3 bases; unmatched junction nucleotides: 5. The germline gives CDR1 SGHAT, CDR2 FQNNGV. CDR3 loop: CASSLAGGPNYEQYF. CDR3 nucleotide sequence: TGTGCCAGCAGCTTAGCGGGAGGGCCTAACTACGAGCAGTACTTC.

This chain uses TRBV7-6 with TRBJ1-1; 7 bases are a match to TRBD1. The length of the CDR3 is 15 residues. The junction had 5 bases not matched to a gene; V was cut back by 1 base and J by 3 bases. CDR1 SGHVS and CDR2 FNYEAQ come from the germline V gene. The CDR3 coding sequence is TGTGCCAGCAGCTTAGAGGCAGGGGGGTACACTGAAGCTTTCTTT. Protein product: CASSLEAGGYTEAFF. Full variable domain (rest looked up from reference TRBV7-6 and TRBJ1-1): GAGVSQSPRYKVTKRGQDVALRCDPISGHVSLYWYRQALGQGPEFLTYFNYEAQQDKSGLPNDRFSAERPEGSISTLTIQRTEQRDSAMYRCASSLEAGGYTEAFFGQGTRLTVV.

This clone has just a few counts. V and J are TRBV6-6 and TRBJ2-7, with unresolved D. The V gene's germline CDR1 is MNHNY and CDR2 SVGAGI (reference sequence). Trimming shortened V by 0 bases and J by 0 bases, and 12 bases separated the two germline ends. The CDR3 loop spans 16 amino acids. CDR3 protein: CASSYSSRSSSYEQYF. The CDR3 DNA is TGTGCCAGCAGTTACTCTAGCAGATCTTCCTCCTACGAGCAGTACTTC.

The rearrangement joins TRBV27 to TRBJ2-7; D possibly corresponds to TRBD2 (8 bases). Germline V lookup: CDR1 MNHEY, CDR2 SMNVEV (reference sequence). The CDR3 totals 17 residues. Deletions cut 2 bases from V and 2 bases from J, with 19 bases between. The CDR3 DNA is TGTGCCAGCAGTTTAAGGGGGCCAGCGGGAGAGACCTACGAGCAGTACTTC. It encodes CASSLRGPAGETYEQYF.

This sequence joins TRBV7-7 and TRBJ2-2; D remains unclear. V gave up 5 bases and J gave up 0 bases, with 1 base separating them. The CDR3 has 12 residues. CDR1 is SSHAT and CDR2 is FNYEAQ in the germline V gene (reference sequence). The chain's CDR3 is CASSTNTGELFF. CDR3 DNA sequence: TGTGCCAGCAGCACGAACACCGGGGAGCTGTTTTTT.

The chain couples TRBV9 to TRBJ2-2; D is unresolved. The CDR3 extends over 14 amino acids. Per the germline V gene, CDR1 is SGDLS and CDR2 is YYNGEE. Trimming removed 0 bases at V and 3 bases at J, with 6 bases between. DNA of the CDR3: TGTGCCAGCAGCGTAGGAGGCTACACCGGGGAGCTGTTTTTT. It yields the protein CASSVGGYTGELFF.

The rearrangement joins TRBV5-4 to TRBJ1-6, with 7 bases identical to TRBD1. V lost 2 bases, J lost 11 bases, and 7 bases stayed unmatched. Per the germline V gene, CDR1 is SGHNT and CDR2 is YYREEE (reference sequence). This CDR3 has 14 amino acids. CDR3 in DNA: TGTGCCAGCAGCTTACGACAGGGTGAAGCACCCCTCCACTTT. Translation: CASSLRQGEAPLHF.

V is TRBV5-8 and J is TRBJ2-5, with unresolved D. The V gene lost 2 bases and the J gene lost 5 bases, with 10 bases spanning the gap. CDR1 is SGHTS, CDR2 YDEGEE, per germline. The CDR3 is 13 residues long. The CDR3 nucleotides read TGTGCCAGCAGCTTAGACCCAGAGGAGACCCAGTACTTC. Translated: CASSLDPEETQYF.

This clone was seen a few times. This sequence joins TRBV27 and TRBJ1-2, with 7 bases identical to TRBD1. Germline CDR1 MNHEY, CDR2 SMNVEV (reference sequence). This CDR3 is 15 amino acids long. The J segment lost 4 bases and the V segment lost 0 bases, leaving 5 bases of the junction unmatched. The CDR3 region has the DNA TGTGCCAGCAGTTTATCGAAGGGGGCTGTCTATGGCTACACCTTC. The encoded protein is CASSLSKGAVYGYTF.

The chain carries TRBV7-9 and TRBJ2-2; no clear D gene. CDR3 length: 12 residues. Trimming left V 5 bases short and J 3 bases short, with 4 bases between. Looked up from germline, CDR1 is SEHNR and CDR2 is FQNEAQ (reference sequence). Here the CDR3 DNA reads TGTGCCAGCAGCGGGGACACCGGGGAGCTGTTTTTT. Translating gives CASSGDTGELFF.

The chain combines TRBV27 with TRBJ2-3; D is undetermined. The CDR3 is 12 amino acids. CDR1 and CDR2 (germline): MNHEY, SMNVEV (reference sequence). V was trimmed by 10 bases and J by 7 bases, leaving 15 bases between them. The CDR3 bases are TGTGCCACTTTAGACGGCCTAAATACGCAGTATTTT. It encodes CATLDGLNTQYF.

The chain recombines TRBV19 with TRBJ2-7; D may be TRBD2 (6 bases). Per the germline V gene, CDR1 is LNHDA and CDR2 is SQIVND (reference sequence). Trimming stripped 3 bases from V and 0 bases from J, with 9 bases between. The CDR3 consists of 14 residues. CDR3 protein: CASSMGGISYEQYF. In DNA form, the CDR3 reads TGTGCCAGTAGTATGGGCGGGATCTCCTACGAGCAGTACTTC.

The V and J genes are TRBV27 and TRBJ2-7; D may be TRBD2 (5 bases). CDR3 size: 16 residues. From germline, CDR1 is MNHEY and CDR2 SMNVEV (reference sequence). V was clipped by 8 bases and J by 0 bases, with 20 bases between them. CDR3 loop: CASSHQSGRLSYEQYF. The CDR3, as DNA: TGTGCCAGCTCGCATCAGAGCGGACGGCTCTCCTACGAGCAGTACTTC.

V usage is TRBV7-3 and J usage is TRBJ2-1; 8 nucleotides align to TRBD1. Per the germline V gene, CDR1 is SGHTA and CDR2 is FQGTGA. This CDR3 has 15 amino acids. The ends lost 2 bases at V and 7 bases at J; junction bases unmatched: 7. CDR3 DNA: TGTGCCAGCAGCTTATTCGGACAGGGAAAGAATGAGCAGTTCTTC. As protein: CASSLFGQGKNEQFF. The full variable domain, its missing parts supplied by reference TRBV7-3 and TRBJ2-1, is GAGVSQTPSNKVTEKGKYVELRCDPISGHTALYWYRQSLGQGPEFLIYFQGTGAADDSGLPNDRFFAVRPEGSVSTLKIQRTERGDSAVYLCASSLFGQGKNEQFFGPGTRLTVL.

The genes are TRBV10-3 and TRBJ2-5, with D possibly TRBD1 on 5 matching bases. This CDR3 is 14 amino acids long. Germline-derived CDR1 and CDR2 are ENHRY and SYGVKD. The V end was cut by 5 bases, the J end by 5 bases, with 15 bases between. In DNA, the CDR3 is TGTGCCATCAGTCCGACAGCCGCCAGGGAGACCCAGTACTTC. Protein product: CAISPTAARETQYF.

The chain employs TRBV19 and TRBJ1-1, with TRBD1 identical over 7 bases. The V gene end was trimmed by 3 bases and the J gene end by 1 base; junction bases not matched to a gene: 2. Germline CDR1 is LNHDA and CDR2 is SQIVND (reference sequence). The CDR3 has 14 amino acids. CDR3 DNA sequence: TGTGCCAGTAGTATTTGGACAGGGAACACTGAAGCTTTCTTT. It yields the protein CASSIWTGNTEAFF.

The V and J genes are TRBV9 and TRBJ2-1, with D possibly matching TRBD2 (7 bases). The germline V gene encodes CDR1 SGDLS and CDR2 YYNGEE. The CDR3 covers 15 residues. V lost 4 bases and J lost 7, with 18 bases in between. The CDR3 region has the DNA TGTGCCAGCAGCCTCAGGGGACTCGGGGGGAATGAGCAGTTCTTC. Its protein product is CASSLRGLGGNEQFF.

This sequence joins TRBV27 and TRBJ1-6; D possibly corresponds to TRBD1 (6 bases). V gave up 2 bases and J gave up 6 bases, with 11 bases separating them. Germline-derived CDR1 and CDR2 are MNHEY and SMNVEV (reference sequence). The CDR3 contains 15 residues. The CDR3 reads CASSLTQGPNSPLHF. CDR3 sequence (DNA): TGTGCCAGCAGTTTAACTCAGGGGCCTAATTCACCCCTCCACTTT.

This clone has a single count. The chain employs TRBV4-1 and TRBJ2-4; 7 bases align to TRBD2. CDR3 length equals 17 residues. The V and J ends lost 4 bases and 2 bases, in that order; junction bases with no gene match: 11. Looked up from germline, CDR1 is MGHRA and CDR2 is YSYEKL. CDR3 loop: CASSPLWGRDTKNIQYF. For the CDR3, the DNA is TGCGCCAGCAGCCCCCTTTGGGGGAGGGATACCAAAAACATTCAGTACTTC.

In DNA form, the CDR3 reads TGTGCCAGCAGCCAAGCTAAGTTTCCCCCTCCCTACAATGAGCAGTTCTTC. This sequence encodes CASSQAKFPPPYNEQFF. The rearrangement links TRBV14 to TRBJ2-1; no clear D gene. Trimming stripped 1 base from V and 2 bases from J, with 15 bases between. Germline CDR1 reads SGHDN; CDR2 reads FVKESK. The CDR3 contains 17 residues.

The chain uses TRBV6-6 and TRBJ2-7; 8 bases align to TRBD1. The CDR3 contains 14 residues. The trim removed 6 bases at V and 2 bases at J, leaving 6 bases unmatched. Germline lookup yields CDR1 MNHNY and CDR2 SVGAGI (reference sequence). The CDR3 spells CASSLGQGAYEQYF. Here the CDR3 DNA reads TGTGCCAGCAGCCTCGGACAGGGAGCCTACGAGCAGTACTTC.

On this clone: One end of the junction does not line up with germline, which may come from a read error. The chain uses TRBV15 and TRBJ2-7; D possibly corresponds to TRBD1 (5 bases). The CDR3 sequence is 12 residues long. Germline loops: CDR1 LNHNV, CDR2 YYDKDF (reference sequence). The CDR3 is CATSRDLETVLF. The CDR3 DNA is TGTGCCACCAGCAGAGATCTAGAGACAGTCCTTTTC. The full variable domain, rest sourced from reference TRBV15 and TRBJ2-7, is DAMVIQNPRYQVTQFGKPVTLSCSQTLNHNVMYWYQQKSSQAPKLLFHYYDKDFNNEADTPDNFQSRRPNTSFCFLDIRSPGLGDTAMYLCATSRDLETVLFGPGTRLTVT.

Sample share makes this clone medium-sized. V gene TRBV5-1 combines with J gene TRBJ1-3; 10 nucleotides agree with TRBD1. The CDR3 extends over 15 amino acids. CDR1 and CDR2 (germline): SGHRS, YFSETQ. V shed 4 bases and J 2 bases; nucleotides not matched to a gene: 3. The CDR3 bases are TGCGCCAGCAGCCGAGACAGGGGGCCTGGAAACACCATATATTTT. It yields the protein CASSRDRGPGNTIYF. Filled out from reference TRBV5-1 and TRBJ1-3, the complete variable domain reads KAGVTQTPRYLIKTRGQQVTLSCSPISGHRSVSWYQQTPGQGLQFLFEYFSETQRNKGNFPGRFSGRQFSNSRSEMNVSTLELGDSALYLCASSRDRGPGNTIYFGEGSWLTVV.

The chain couples TRBV28 to TRBJ2-1; 9 bases line up with TRBD2. Germline V gene data show CDR1 as MDHEN and CDR2 as SYDVKM. The CDR3 is made up of 14 amino acids. V lost 10 bases, J lost 6 bases, and 10 bases stayed unmatched. The CDR3 here is CAIKPGLAGNEQFF. As DNA, the CDR3 is TGTGCCATCAAACCGGGACTAGCTGGCAATGAGCAGTTCTTC.

In DNA, the CDR3 is TGCGCCAGCAGTCCTGACCCGGGCTCCTACTCCTACGAGCAGTACTTC. Translated, it gives CASSPDPGSYSYEQYF. The chain employs TRBV10-2 and TRBJ2-7; D not certain. Germline CDR1 WSHSY, CDR2 SAAADI. This CDR3 is built from 16 residues. The V end lost 5 bases, the J end lost 0 bases, and 17 bases lay between the germline ends.

This clone is medium-sized within its sample. In DNA form, the CDR3 reads TGTGCCAGCAGCTCCTACGAGACCCAGTACTTC. Protein product: CASSSYETQYF. V usage is TRBV7-9 and J usage is TRBJ2-5; D is unresolved. The CDR3 is 11 amino acids. V was pared by 4 bases and J by 5 bases, with 5 bases between. CDR1 SEHNR and CDR2 FQNEAQ come from the germline V gene (reference sequence).

The chain has TRBV10-3 and TRBJ1-2; D gene uncertain. Looked up from germline, CDR1 is ENHRY and CDR2 is SYGVKD. The CDR3 has 13 amino acids. The V gene lost 2 bases and the J gene lost 8 bases, with 12 bases spanning the gap. This CDR3 reads CAISEGSSWGYTF. The CDR3 region has the DNA TGTGCCATCAGTGAGGGGTCCTCTTGGGGCTACACCTTC.